This TCR beta chain derives from a study of OX40 agonist ivuxolimab in advanced cancers. Broadly, across the study: Ivuxolimab was a fully human IgG2 agonistic monoclonal antibody targeting the costimulatory receptor OX40 (CD134). Intravenous ivuxolimab was administered to patients every 2 weeks at six dose levels: 0.01, 0.1, 0.3, 1.5, 3 and 10 mg/kg. Of the 50 or so patients in dose escalation, 19 had hepatocellular carcinoma, around 15 had melanoma, 9 had renal cell carcinoma and 9 had head and neck cancer. In the dose-escalation cohort, 82.7% of patients were male, and the mean age was roughly 60 years, with a range of roughly 20 to 85. Prior anti-PD-1, anti-PD-L1 or anti-CTLA-4 therapy was permitted, and 40% of dose-escalation patients had received checkpoint inhibitors. Partial responses occurred in three dose-escalation patients, of whom one had hepatocellular carcinoma and two had cutaneous melanoma. The point of sequencing TCRbeta in the periphery was to test whether ivuxolimab changed TCR sequence diversity and drove clonal T-cell expansion. The paper covers the monotherapy dose-escalation part of the phase I ivuxolimab trial, which included N of about 50 patients. Study-wide conclusions, independent of this receptor: Partial responders in the 0.1-3.0 mg/kg groups had among the lowest normalized peripheral clonal expansion, especially among CD8+ T cells. After ivuxolimab, expanded clones were on average more numerous among CD8+ T cells than among CD4+ T cells. Low levels of normalized T-cell clonal expansion were also shown by some nonresponding patients. Which antigens the clonally expanded peripheral T cells were specific for was not determined. Clonal expansion of both CD4+ and CD8+ blood T cells was observed from baseline to week 6 at doses 0.1 to 3.0 mg/kg.

Genomic DNA was isolated from the sorted cells so that the TCRbeta CDR3 region could be sequenced. The immunoSEQ Assay was used to sequence the TCRbeta CDR3 regions. Drawn from immuneACCESS, this table holds only the in-frame rearrangements with V and J called that TCRdb kept. Clones are partly lost; checked studies trace under half to an unresolved V gene and leave the rest unexplained. The sample yields tens of thousands of clones; roughly 84% were counted once. The ten largest make up about 27% of the sample. V is trimmed back by 3 bases and J by 5 bases, and the junction contains 4 bases that no gene match accounts for. The CDR3 starts with the cysteine, ends with the phenylalanine, and has 14 residues. Left in the record is the CDR3 DNA by itself, 42 bases read in frame from the first base. For CDR1 and CDR2, the germline V gene lists MRHNA and SNTAGT. Points on this clone: What antigen it recognizes has not been identified. One base away there is no much larger clone; base qualities are not given.

Patients with autoimmune disease history or receiving systemic immunosuppression were excluded from the trial. Peripheral blood for TCR sequencing was collected from all dose cohorts at baseline, on cycle 4 day 1, and on cycle 7 day 1. Samples were obtained from an open-label, multicenter, first-in-human phase I dose-escalation trial of ivuxolimab. Adults with locally advanced or metastatic melanoma, renal cell carcinoma, hepatocellular carcinoma or head and neck squamous cell carcinoma were enrolled in the trial. Before TCR sequencing, CD4+ and CD8+ T cells were separately sorted from peripheral blood.

Sequencing was performed on CD4+ or CD8+ T cells sorted from blood, taken in a trial of the OX40 agonist ivuxolimab. The clonotype was recovered from an adult with an advanced solid tumor such as melanoma, head and neck, liver or kidney cancer. Recombination linked TRBV6-4 to TRBJ2-1; TRBD2 agrees with 7 junctional bases. The DNA reads TGTGCCAGCAGTGAACTAGCGAGGGACAATGAGCAGTTCTTC. This translates into CASSELARDNEQFF.